Sequencing of this TCR beta chain was carried out in a study of blood T cell repertoires in COVID-19. Overall study context: COVID-19 samples, acute and convalescent, were from the United States, Italy and Spain. PBMCs, B-cell-depleted T cells, or T cells were the source of the cDNA or gDNA that made up the material.

Trimming shortened V by 3 bases and J by 5 bases, and 16 bases separated the two germline ends. Per germline, CDR1 WNHNN and CDR2 SYGVQD (reference sequence). CDR3 length: 15 amino acids. Source study methods: Researchers report that nucleated cell counts were estimated from reference gene primer amplification. The method was immunoSEQ multiplex PCR; TCRdb's version includes in-frame clones alone and lacks a portion of them. That table furnishes V, J and clone size, whereas the DNA furnished D and trimming. The sample has 220,000 or so clones; approximately 81% are singletons. Sequenced material: peripheral blood. This receptor was identified in a man aged 30 to 45 with active or convalescent COVID-19. The chain combines TRBV10-1 with TRBJ2-5, with D possibly TRBD2 on 6 matching bases. The DNA of the CDR3 is TGCGCCAGCAGTGATGGAGGGCCCCCGCTGGAGACCCAGTACTTC. As protein: CASSDGGPPLETQYF.